Here is one TCR beta chain with its context. As yet, its antigen is unknown. Germline V gives CDR1 MRHNA, CDR2 SNTAGT. There are 17 residues in the CDR3. J was trimmed by 6 bases and V by 5 bases; bases with no gene match: 8. The table came from immunoSEQ multiplex PCR; TCRdb's copy has only in-frame clones and leaves some out. The table includes more than 110,000 clones, about 93% detected once. The sample is drawn from a study of T cell responses to AZD1222 COVID-19 vaccine. Broader study findings: Researchers took repertoire samples only after the peak T cell response had come. Most donors were white British, females outnumbered males, and clonal diversity was possibly underestimated.

The V gene is TRBV6-4, the J gene TRBJ2-1, with 15 nucleotides matching TRBD2. The source was peripheral blood, collected on day 0 of AZD1222 vaccination. The TCR was taken from an adult in good health. The CDR3, as DNA: TGTGCCAGCAGTTCCCTTTGGACTAGCGGGGGGGCCAATGAGCAGTTCTTC. Amino acid sequence: CASSSLWTSGGANEQFF.